Following are 6 T cell receptor beta chains from one sample sequenced in a study of cytomegalovirus exposure and HLA in healthy donors (TCRdb year 2017). Library construction relied on the immunoSEQ multiplex PCR assay. A mixture of 60 forward primers for TCR Vbeta segments and 13 reverse primers for TCR Jbeta segments was used in the multiplex PCR. As stored in TCRdb, this immuneACCESS dataset retains in-frame rearrangements with V and J assigned. A fraction of the clones does not appear; measured against another copy, unresolved V genes explain less than half of the discrepancy, and the remainder lacks a known reason. This sample comprises about 180,000 clones, more than 65% of them detected only once. The biggest ten clones account for 2% to 2.5% of the sample. The sequenced material came from PBMCs. The receptors stem from a woman in her 30s in good health and CMV-seropositive.

The CDR3 reads CASSLFSGQNNYEQYF. The CDR3 DNA follows: TGTGCCAGCAGCTTATTCTCGGGACAGAACAACTACGAGCAGTACTTC. The rearrangement uses TRBV11-1 and TRBJ2-7; 7 nucleotides agree with TRBD1. Trimming removed 2 bases from V and 3 bases from J; junction bases left unmatched: 10. The germline V gene encodes CDR1 SGHAT and CDR2 FQDESV (reference sequence). This CDR3 spans 16 amino acids.

There are a few counts of this clone. V gene TRBV9 combines with J gene TRBJ2-7; D may be TRBD2 (5 bases). Germline V CDR1 and CDR2: SGDLS, YYNGEE. CDR3 size: 15 residues. V lost 4 bases, J lost 0 bases, and 14 bases lay in between. The CDR3 region is CASSPSGAGSYEQYF. The CDR3 DNA sequence: TGTGCCAGCAGCCCAAGCGGCGCTGGCTCCTACGAGCAGTACTTC.

The chain couples TRBV9 to TRBJ1-1, with D perhaps TRBD1 (5 bases). V lost 6 bases and J 3 bases, leaving 18 bases between the germline ends. The CDR3 has 15 amino acids. Looked up from germline, CDR1 is SGDLS and CDR2 is YYNGEE. The CDR3 nucleotides read TGTGCCAGCAAGCCAGAGGCCCCAGGGCACACTGAAGCTTTCTTT. Amino acids: CASKPEAPGHTEAFF. Combining the CDR3 with reference TRBV9 and TRBJ1-1 gives the whole variable domain DSGVTQTPKHLITATGQRVTLRCSPRSGDLSVYWYQQSLDQGLQFLIQYYNGEERAKGNILERFSAQQFPDLHSELNLSSLELGDSALYFCASKPEAPGHTEAFFGQGTRLTVV.

This clone was seen a handful of times. The rearrangement uses TRBV30 and TRBJ2-5; unclear D gene. The CDR3 has 12 residues. Trimming removed 8 bases from V and 5 bases from J, with 15 bases in between. Germline V gives CDR1 GTSNPN, CDR2 SVGIG (reference sequence). The CDR3 reads CAVALARETQYF. The DNA for the CDR3 is TGTGCCGTAGCTCTGGCGAGGGAGACCCAGTACTTC.

V is TRBV5-1 and J is TRBJ2-5; 7 bases fit TRBD2. The CDR3 is 16 residues long. The V segment lost 4 bases and the J segment 5 bases; nucleotides outside the gene matches: 14. The germline gives CDR1 SGHRS, CDR2 YFSETQ. The CDR3 bases are TGCGCCAGCAGCCCCTTGCCCGGGGGAGGGACGGAGACCCAGTACTTC. Its protein product is CASSPLPGGGTETQYF. Variable domain in full (rest from reference TRBV5-1 and TRBJ2-5): KAGVTQTPRYLIKTRGQQVTLSCSPISGHRSVSWYQQTPGQGLQFLFEYFSETQRNKGNFPGRFSGRQFSNSRSEMNVSTLELGDSALYLCASSPLPGGGTETQYFGPGTRLLVL.

The V call is TRBV11-3, the J call TRBJ2-5, with a possible D match to TRBD1 (5 bases). Germline-derived CDR1 and CDR2 are SGHNT and YENEEA. The CDR3 loop spans 16 amino acids. V shed 0 bases and J shed 1 base, with 12 bases lying between them. The CDR3: CASSLEVWGLQETQYF. As DNA, the CDR3 is TGTGCCAGCAGCTTAGAGGTCTGGGGCCTCCAAGAGACCCAGTACTTC.